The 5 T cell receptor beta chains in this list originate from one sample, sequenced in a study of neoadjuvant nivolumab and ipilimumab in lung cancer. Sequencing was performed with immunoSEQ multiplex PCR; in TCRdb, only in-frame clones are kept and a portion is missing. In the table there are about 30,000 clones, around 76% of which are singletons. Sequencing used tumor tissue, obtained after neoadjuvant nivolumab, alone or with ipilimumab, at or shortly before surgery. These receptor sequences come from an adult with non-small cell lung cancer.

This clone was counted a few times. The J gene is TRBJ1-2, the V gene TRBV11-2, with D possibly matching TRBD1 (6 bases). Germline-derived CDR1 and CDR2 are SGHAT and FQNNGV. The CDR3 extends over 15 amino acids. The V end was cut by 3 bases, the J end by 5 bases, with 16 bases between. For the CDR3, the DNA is TGTGCCAGCAGCTTCCCGGGCCCACAGGGTTATGGCTACACCTTC. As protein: CASSFPGPQGYGYTF.

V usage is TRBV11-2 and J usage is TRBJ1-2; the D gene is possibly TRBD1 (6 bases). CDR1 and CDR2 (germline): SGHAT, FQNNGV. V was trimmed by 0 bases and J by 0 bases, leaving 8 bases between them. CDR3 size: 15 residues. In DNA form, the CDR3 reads TGTGCCAGCAGCTTAGATCCAGGGGCTAACTATGGCTACACCTTC. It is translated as CASSLDPGANYGYTF.

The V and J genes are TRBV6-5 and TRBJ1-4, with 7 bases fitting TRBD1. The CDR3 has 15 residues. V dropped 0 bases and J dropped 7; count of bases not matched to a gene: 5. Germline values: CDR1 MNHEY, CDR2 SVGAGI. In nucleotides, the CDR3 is TGTGCCAGCAGTTACTCGAGAGGGGGCTTTGAAAAACTGTTTTTT. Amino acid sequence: CASSYSRGGFEKLFF.

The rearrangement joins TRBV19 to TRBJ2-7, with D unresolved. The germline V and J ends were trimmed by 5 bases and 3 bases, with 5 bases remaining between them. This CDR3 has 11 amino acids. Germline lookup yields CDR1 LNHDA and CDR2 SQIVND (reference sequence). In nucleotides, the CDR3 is TGTGCCAGTAGTGATCTCTACGAGCAGTACTTC. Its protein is CASSDLYEQYF.

The CDR3 spells CASSLPGGTGGETQYF. CDR3 DNA: TGCGCCAGCAGCTTGCCGGGGGGTACGGGAGGAGAGACCCAGTACTTC. V gene TRBV5-1 combines with J gene TRBJ2-5, with 7 bases matching TRBD2. V was pared by 1 base and J by 4 bases, with 10 bases of the junction left unmatched. CDR1 and CDR2 (germline): SGHRS, YFSETQ. The CDR3 consists of 16 residues.